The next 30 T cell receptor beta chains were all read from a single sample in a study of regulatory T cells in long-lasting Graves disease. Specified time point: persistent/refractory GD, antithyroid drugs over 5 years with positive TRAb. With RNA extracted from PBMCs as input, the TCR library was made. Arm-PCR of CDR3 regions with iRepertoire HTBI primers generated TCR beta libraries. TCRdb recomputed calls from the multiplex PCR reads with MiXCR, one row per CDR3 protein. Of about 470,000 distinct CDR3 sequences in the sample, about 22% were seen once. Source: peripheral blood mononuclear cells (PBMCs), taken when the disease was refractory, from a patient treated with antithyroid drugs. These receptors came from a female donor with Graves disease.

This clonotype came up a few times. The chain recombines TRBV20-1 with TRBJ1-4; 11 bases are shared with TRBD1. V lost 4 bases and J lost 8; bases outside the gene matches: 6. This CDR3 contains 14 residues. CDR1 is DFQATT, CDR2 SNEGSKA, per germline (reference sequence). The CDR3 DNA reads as TGCAGTGCTACCCCCGGGACAGGGGGGGAAAAACTGTTTTTT. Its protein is CSATPGTGGEKLFF.

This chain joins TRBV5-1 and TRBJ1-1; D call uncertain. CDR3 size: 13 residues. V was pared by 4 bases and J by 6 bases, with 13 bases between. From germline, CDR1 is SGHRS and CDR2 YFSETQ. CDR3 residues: CASSIRVGAEAFF. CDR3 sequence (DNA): TGCGCCAGCAGCATTCGGGTAGGCGCTGAAGCTTTCTTT. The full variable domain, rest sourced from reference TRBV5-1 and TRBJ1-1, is KAGVTQTPRYLIKTRGQQVTLSCSPISGHRSVSWYQQTPGQGLQFLFEYFSETQRNKGNFPGRFSGRQFSNSRSEMNVSTLELGDSALYLCASSIRVGAEAFFGQGTRLTVV.

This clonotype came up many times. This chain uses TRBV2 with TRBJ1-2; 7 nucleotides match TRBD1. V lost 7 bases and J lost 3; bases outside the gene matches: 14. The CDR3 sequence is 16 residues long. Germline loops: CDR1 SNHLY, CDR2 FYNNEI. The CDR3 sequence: CASIRRQGGLDYGYTF. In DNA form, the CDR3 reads TGTGCCAGCATTAGAAGACAGGGCGGTTTGGACTATGGCTACACCTTC.

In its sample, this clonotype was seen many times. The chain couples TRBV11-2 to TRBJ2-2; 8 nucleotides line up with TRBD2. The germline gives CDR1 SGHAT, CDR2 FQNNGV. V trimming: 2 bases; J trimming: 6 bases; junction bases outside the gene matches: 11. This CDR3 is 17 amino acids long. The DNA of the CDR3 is TGTGCCAGCAGCTTACTCAGGAGCGGGAGTATCGCCGGGGAGCTGTTTTTT. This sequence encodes CASSLLRSGSIAGELFF.

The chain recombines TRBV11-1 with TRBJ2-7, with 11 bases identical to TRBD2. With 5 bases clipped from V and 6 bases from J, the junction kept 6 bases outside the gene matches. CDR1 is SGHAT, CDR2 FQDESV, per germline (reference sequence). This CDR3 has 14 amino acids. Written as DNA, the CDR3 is TGTGCCAGCAGCCGACTAGCGGGGTCCCGCGAGCAGTACTTC. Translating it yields CASSRLAGSREQYF.

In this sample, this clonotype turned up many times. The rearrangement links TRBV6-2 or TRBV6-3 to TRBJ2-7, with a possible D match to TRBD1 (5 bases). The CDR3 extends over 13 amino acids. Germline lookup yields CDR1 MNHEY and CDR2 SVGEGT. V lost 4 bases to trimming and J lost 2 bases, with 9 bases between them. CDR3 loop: CASSWGRTYEQYF. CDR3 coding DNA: TGTGCCAGCAGTTGGGGCAGGACCTACGAGCAGTACTTC.

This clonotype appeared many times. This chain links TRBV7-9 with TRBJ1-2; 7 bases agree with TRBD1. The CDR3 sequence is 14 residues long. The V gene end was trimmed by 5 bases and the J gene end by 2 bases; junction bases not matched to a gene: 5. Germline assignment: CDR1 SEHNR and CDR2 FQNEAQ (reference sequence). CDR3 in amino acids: CASSARTGNYGYTF. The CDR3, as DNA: TGTGCCAGCAGCGCAAGGACAGGAAACTATGGCTACACCTTC.

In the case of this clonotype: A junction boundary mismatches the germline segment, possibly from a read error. CDR3 sequence reads: CANSVDSGGNTEAFF. The CDR3 DNA reads as TGTGCCAACAGCGTAGATTCAGGGGGGAACACTGAAGCTTTCTTT. The gene calls are TRBV9 and TRBJ1-1, with 7 positions matching TRBD1. CDR1 and CDR2 (germline): SGDLS, YYNGEE. This CDR3 is 15 amino acids long.

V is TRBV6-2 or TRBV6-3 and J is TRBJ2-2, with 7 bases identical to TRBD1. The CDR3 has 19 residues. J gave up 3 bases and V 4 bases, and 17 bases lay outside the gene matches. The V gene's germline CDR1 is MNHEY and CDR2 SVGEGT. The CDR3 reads CASSFFPPLTGPDTGELFF. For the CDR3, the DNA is TGTGCCAGCAGTTTCTTCCCACCTCTGACAGGGCCCGACACCGGGGAGCTGTTTTTT.

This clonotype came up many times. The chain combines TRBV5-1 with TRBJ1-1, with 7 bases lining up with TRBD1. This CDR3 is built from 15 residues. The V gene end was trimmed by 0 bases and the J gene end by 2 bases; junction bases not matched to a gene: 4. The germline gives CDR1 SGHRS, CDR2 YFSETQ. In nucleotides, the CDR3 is TGCGCCAGCAGCTTGGGACGACAGGGCAACACTGAAGCTTTCTTT. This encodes CASSLGRQGNTEAFF.

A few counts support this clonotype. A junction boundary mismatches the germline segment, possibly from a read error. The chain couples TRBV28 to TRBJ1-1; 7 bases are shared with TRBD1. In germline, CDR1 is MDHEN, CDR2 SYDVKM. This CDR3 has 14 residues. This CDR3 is CASSAGQLDTEASF. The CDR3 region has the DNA TGTGCCAGCAGTGCGGGACAGCTAGACACTGAAGCTTCCTTT.

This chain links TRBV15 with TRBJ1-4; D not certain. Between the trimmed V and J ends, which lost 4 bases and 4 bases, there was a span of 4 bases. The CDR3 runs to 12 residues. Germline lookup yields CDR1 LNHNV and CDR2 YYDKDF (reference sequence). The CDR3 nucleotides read TGTGCCACCAGCAAGGTTAATGAAAAACTGTTTTTT. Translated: CATSKVNEKLFF.

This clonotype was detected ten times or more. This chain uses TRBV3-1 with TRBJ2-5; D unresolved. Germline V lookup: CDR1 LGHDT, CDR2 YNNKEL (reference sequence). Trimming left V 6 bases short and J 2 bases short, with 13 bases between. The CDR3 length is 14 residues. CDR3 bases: TGTGCCAGCAGATCCCTTAACAGACAAGAGACCCAGTACTTC. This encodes CASRSLNRQETQYF.

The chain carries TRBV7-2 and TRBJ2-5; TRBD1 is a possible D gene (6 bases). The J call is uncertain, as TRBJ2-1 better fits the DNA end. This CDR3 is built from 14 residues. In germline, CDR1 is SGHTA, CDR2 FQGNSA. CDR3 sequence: CASRGTPNYNEQFF. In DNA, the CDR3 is TGTGCCAGCCGTGGGACACCTAATTACAATGAGCAGTTCTTC.

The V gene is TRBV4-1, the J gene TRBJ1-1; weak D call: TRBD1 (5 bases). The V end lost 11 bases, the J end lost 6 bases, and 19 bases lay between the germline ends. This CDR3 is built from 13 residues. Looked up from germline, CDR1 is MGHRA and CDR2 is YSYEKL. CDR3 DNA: TGCGCCGTATCAGGGCTCCTGGGGGCTGAAGCTTTCTTT. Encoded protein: CAVSGLLGAEAFF.

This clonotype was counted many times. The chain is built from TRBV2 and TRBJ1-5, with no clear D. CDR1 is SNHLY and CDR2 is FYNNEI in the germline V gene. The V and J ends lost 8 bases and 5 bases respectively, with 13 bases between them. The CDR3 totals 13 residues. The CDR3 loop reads CASSGSVDQPQHF. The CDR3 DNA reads TGTGCCAGCTCGGGGTCCGTCGATCAGCCCCAGCATTTT.

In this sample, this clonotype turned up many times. CDR3 coding DNA: TGTGCCAGCAGCGCAGGACAGTATGGCTACACCTTC. This codes for CASSAGQYGYTF. The chain is built from TRBV7-2 and TRBJ1-2, with D possibly matching TRBD1 (6 bases). Trimming removed 5 bases from V and 5 bases from J, with 9 bases in between. CDR3 length: 12 residues. Germline V gene lookup returns CDR1 SGHTA and CDR2 FQGNSA.

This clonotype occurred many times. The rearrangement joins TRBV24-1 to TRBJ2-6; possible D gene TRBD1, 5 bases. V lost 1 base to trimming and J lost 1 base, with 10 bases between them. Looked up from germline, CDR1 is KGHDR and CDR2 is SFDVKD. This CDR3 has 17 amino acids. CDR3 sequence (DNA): TGTGCCACCAGTGATTTTACAGGAACGTCTGGGGCCAACGTCCTGACTTTC. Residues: CATSDFTGTSGANVLTF.

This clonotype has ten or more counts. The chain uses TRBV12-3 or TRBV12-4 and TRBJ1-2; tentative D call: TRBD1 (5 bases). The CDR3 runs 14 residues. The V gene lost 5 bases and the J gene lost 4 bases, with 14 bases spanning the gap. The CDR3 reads CASSPRDGGYGYTF. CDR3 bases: TGTGCCAGCAGTCCCAGGGACGGCGGCTATGGCTACACCTTC.

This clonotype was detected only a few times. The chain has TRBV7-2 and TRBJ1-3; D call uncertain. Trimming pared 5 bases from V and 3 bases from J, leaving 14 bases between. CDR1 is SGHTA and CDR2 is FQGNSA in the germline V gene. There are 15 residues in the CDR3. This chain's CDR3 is CASSDRQKGGNTIYF. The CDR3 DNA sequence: TGTGCCAGCAGCGACCGTCAGAAAGGTGGAAACACCATATATTTT.

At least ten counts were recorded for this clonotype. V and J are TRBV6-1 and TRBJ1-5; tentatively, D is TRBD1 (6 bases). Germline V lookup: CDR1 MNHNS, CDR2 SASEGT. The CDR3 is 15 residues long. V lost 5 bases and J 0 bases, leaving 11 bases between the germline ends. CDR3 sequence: CASSLGTNSNQPQHF. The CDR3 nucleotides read TGTGCCAGCAGTCTCGGGACAAATAGCAATCAGCCCCAGCATTTT.

CDR3 nucleotide sequence: TGTGCCATCAGCCGTACCCTTTACACTGAAGCTTTCTTT. It codes for CAISRTLYTEAFF. This sequence joins TRBV10-3 and TRBJ1-1, with no clear D. In germline, CDR1 is ENHRY, CDR2 SYGVKD. The CDR3 runs to 13 residues. V lost 6 bases and J 3 bases, leaving 11 bases between the germline ends.

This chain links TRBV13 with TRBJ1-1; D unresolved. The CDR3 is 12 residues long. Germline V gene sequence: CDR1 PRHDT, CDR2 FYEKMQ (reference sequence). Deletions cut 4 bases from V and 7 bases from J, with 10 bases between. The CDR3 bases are TGTGCCAGCAGCTCCAGACCGGTTGAAGCTTTCTTT. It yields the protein CASSSRPVEAFF.

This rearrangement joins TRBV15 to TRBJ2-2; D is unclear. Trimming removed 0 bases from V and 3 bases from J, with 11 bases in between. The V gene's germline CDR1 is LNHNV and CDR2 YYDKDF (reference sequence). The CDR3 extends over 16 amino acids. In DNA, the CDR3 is TGTGCCACCAGCAGAGATCAAGATTGGGACACCGGGGAGCTGTTTTTT. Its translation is CATSRDQDWDTGELFF.

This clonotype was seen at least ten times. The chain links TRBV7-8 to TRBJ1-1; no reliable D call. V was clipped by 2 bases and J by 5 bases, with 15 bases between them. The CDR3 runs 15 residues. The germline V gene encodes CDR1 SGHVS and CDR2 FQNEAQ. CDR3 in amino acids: CASSLLAGLGTEAFF. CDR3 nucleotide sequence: TGTGCCAGCAGCTTATTGGCGGGTTTGGGGACTGAAGCTTTCTTT.

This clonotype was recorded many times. This CDR3 reads CSVEDPGTSGNTGELFF. The CDR3 DNA sequence: TGCAGCGTTGAAGATCCGGGGACTAGCGGGAACACCGGGGAGCTGTTTTTT. The genes are TRBV29-1 and TRBJ2-2; 11 bases align to TRBD2. Germline trimming cut 0 bases from V and 1 base from J; bases unmatched to any gene: 4. Germline V gene data show CDR1 as SQVTM and CDR2 as ANQGSEA. The CDR3 is 17 amino acids.

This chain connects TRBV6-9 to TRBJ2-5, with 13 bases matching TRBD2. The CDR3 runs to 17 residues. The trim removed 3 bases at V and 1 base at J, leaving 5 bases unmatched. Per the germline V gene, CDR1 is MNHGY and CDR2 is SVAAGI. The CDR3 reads CASSYSRTSGSQETQYF. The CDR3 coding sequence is TGTGCCAGCAGTTACTCCCGGACTAGCGGGAGCCAAGAGACCCAGTACTTC.

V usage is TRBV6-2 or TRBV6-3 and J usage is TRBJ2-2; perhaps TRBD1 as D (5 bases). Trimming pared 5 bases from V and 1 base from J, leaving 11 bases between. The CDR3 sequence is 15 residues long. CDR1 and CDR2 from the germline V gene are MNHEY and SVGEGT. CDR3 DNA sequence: TGTGCCAGCAGTCGTGACACAGGGAACACCGGGGAGCTGTTTTTT. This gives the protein CASSRDTGNTGELFF.

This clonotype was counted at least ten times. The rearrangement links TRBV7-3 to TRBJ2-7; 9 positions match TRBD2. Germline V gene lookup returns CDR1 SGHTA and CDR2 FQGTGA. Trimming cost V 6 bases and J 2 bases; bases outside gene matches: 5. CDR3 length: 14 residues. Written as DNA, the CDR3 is TGTGCCAGCAGTCCAAGCGGGGGGACCTACGAGCAGTACTTC. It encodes CASSPSGGTYEQYF.

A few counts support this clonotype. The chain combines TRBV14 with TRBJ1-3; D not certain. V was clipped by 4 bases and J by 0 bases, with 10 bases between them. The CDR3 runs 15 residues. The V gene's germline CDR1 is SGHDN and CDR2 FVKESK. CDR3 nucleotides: TGTGCCAGCAGCCTCGACTGGAGCTCTGGAAACACCATATATTTT. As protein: CASSLDWSSGNTIYF.